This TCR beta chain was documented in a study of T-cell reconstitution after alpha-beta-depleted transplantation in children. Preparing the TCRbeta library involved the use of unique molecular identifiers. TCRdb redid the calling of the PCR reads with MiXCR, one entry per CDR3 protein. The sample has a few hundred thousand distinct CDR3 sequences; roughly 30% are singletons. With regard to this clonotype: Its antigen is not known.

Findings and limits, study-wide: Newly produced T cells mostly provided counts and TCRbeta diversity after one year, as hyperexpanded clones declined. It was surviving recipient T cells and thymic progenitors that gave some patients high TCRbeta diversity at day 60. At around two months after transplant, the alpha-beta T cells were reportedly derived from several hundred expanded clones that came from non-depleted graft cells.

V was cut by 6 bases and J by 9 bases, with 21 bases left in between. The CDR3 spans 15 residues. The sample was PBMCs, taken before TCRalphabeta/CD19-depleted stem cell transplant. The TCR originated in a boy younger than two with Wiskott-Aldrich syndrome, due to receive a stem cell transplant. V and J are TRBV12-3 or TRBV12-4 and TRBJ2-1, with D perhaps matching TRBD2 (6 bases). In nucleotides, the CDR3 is TGTGCCAGCAGCGTACCTGGGAGCAGGAGGGGTGAGCAGTTCTTC. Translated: CASSVPGSRRGEQFF.